This T cell receptor beta chain was sequenced in a study of blood T cell repertoires in COVID-19. Overall study: The samples span acute and convalescent COVID-19 from the United States, Italy and Spain. Sources were T cells, B-cell-depleted T cells, or PBMCs; the material itself was cDNA or gDNA.

Per the study methods: Amplification of reference gene primers provided the estimated nucleated cell counts. Data came from immunoSEQ multiplex PCR; TCRdb stores just in-frame clones and leaves some out. That table gives V, J and clone size, and the DNA gave D and trimming. The profile covers just under 40,000 clones, with 85% appearing a single time and roughly 9.7% taken by the ten largest. This clonotype originated in a human donor in a cohort sampled during active COVID-19. The sequencing sample was made of peripheral blood.

CDR3 in amino acids: CASSSGNQPQHF. The CDR3 DNA reads TGTGCCAGCAGTTCAGGGAATCAGCCCCAGCATTTT. This rearrangement joins TRBV12-3 or TRBV12-4 to TRBJ1-5; a possible D gene is TRBD1 (5 bases). V shed 4 bases and J shed 4 bases, with 5 bases lying between them. The CDR3 is made up of 12 amino acids.